The T cell receptor (beta chain) under discussion was sequenced for a study of patients and donors after allogeneic stem cell transplantation. MiXCR, applied by TCRdb to the RT-PCR reads, yields one record per CDR3 protein. Of under 170,000 distinct CDR3 sequences in the sample, roughly two fifths were seen once. The V end was cut by 6 bases, the J end by 0 bases, with 11 bases between. The CDR3 is made up of 14 amino acids. Germline CDR1 is ENHRY and CDR2 is SYGVKD. What was sequenced was blood, either unsorted or a sorted T cell fraction (not recorded which). The chain uses TRBV10-3 and TRBJ1-2, with D possibly TRBD1 on 6 matching bases. This sequence was found in a human donor who was either an allogeneic HSCT recipient or a stem cell or donor lymphocyte infusion donor (not recorded which). It is not recorded whose cells these are; they may come from a transplant donor. CDR3 DNA: TGTGCCATCAGCCCGGACAGCGCTAACTATGGCTACACCTTC. Protein product: CAISPDSANYGYTF.